These T cell receptor beta chains were read from a single sample in a study of PD-L1 blockade in urothelial cancer. Method: immunoSEQ multiplex PCR; TCRdb's copy keeps in-frame clones and lacks some. There are tens of thousands of clones in the sample; 84% occur only once, and roughly 14% lies in the top ten. Sequenced here: PBMCs, sampled around atezolizumab (anti-PD-L1) treatment. The origin of the receptors is a man between 60 and 70 years old with urothelial cancer. Each CDR3 is given with its conserved first and last residue. A D gene is named only where the DNA matches it firmly. Not every row has a clone size; where given, it reads once, few, many or a size class.

CDR3: CASSRGGDTGELFF; DNA: TGTGCCAGCAGCCGAGGCGGGGACACCGGGGAGCTGTTTTTT; size: -; D: -; V: TRBV5-5; J: TRBJ2-2
CDR3: CASSEWRDPNYGYTF; DNA: TGTGCCAGCAGTGAATGGAGGGATCCCAACTATGGCTACACCTTC; size: -; D: -; V: TRBV6-1; J: TRBJ1-2
CDR3: CASSPTVAGGTGELFF; DNA: TGTGCCAGCAGCCCGACCGTAGCCGGCGGGACCGGGGAGCTGTTTTTT; size: -; D: -; V: TRBV13; J: TRBJ2-2
CDR3: CASSQATQNTGELFF; DNA: TGTGCCAGCAGCCAGGCAACCCAGAACACCGGGGAGCTGTTTTTT; size: -; D: -; V: TRBV7-2; J: TRBJ2-2
CDR3: CASSMGVNFETEAFF; DNA: TGTGCCAGTAGTATGGGAGTCAACTTTGAGACTGAAGCTTTCTTT; size: -; D: -; V: TRBV19; J: TRBJ1-1
CDR3: CASSLLPSSYEQYF; DNA: TGCGCCAGCAGCTTGTTGCCTAGCTCCTACGAGCAGTACTTC; size: -; D: -; V: TRBV5-1; J: TRBJ2-7
CDR3: CASSLDRVGNQPQHF; DNA: TGTGCCAGCAGTTTGGACAGGGTCGGCAATCAGCCCCAGCATTTT; size: few; D: TRBD1; V: TRBV6-1; J: TRBJ1-5
CDR3: CASSLETSGDEQFF; DNA: TGCGCCAGCAGCTTGGAGACTAGCGGGGATGAGCAGTTCTTC; size: -; D: TRBD2; V: TRBV5-1; J: TRBJ2-1
CDR3: CAISEGQGPGNTIYF; DNA: TGTGCCATCAGCGAGGGACAGGGACCTGGAAACACCATATATTTT; size: -; D: TRBD1; V: TRBV10-3; J: TRBJ1-3
CDR3: CASGIGGEQYF; DNA: TGTGCCAGCGGCATTGGGGGGGAGCAGTACTTC; size: -; D: -; V: TRBV9; J: TRBJ2-7
CDR3: CASSAPRGGGSGYTF; DNA: TGTGCCAGCAGCGCCCCCCGGGGGGGCGGGAGTGGCTACACCTTC; size: -; D: -; V: TRBV9; J: TRBJ1-2
CDR3: CASKGQGAIDTGELFF; DNA: TGCGCCAGCAAGGGACAGGGGGCAATAGACACCGGGGAGCTGTTTTTT; size: -; D: TRBD1; V: TRBV5-1; J: TRBJ2-2
CDR3: CASSIGDRGGQPQHF; DNA: TGTGCCAGTAGTATTGGAGACAGGGGGGGTCAGCCCCAGCATTTT; size: -; D: TRBD1; V: TRBV19; J: TRBJ1-5
CDR3: CASSLRGMDYGYTF; DNA: TGTGCCAGCAGTTTAAGGGGGATGGACTATGGCTACACCTTC; size: medium-sized; D: -; V: TRBV28; J: TRBJ1-2
CDR3: CASKGGSEGEQYF; DNA: TGTGCCAGCAAGGGCGGGAGTGAAGGCGAGCAGTACTTC; size: -; D: -; V: TRBV21-1; J: TRBJ2-7
CDR3: CASSLRAGGHGYTF; DNA: TGCGCCAGCAGCTTGCGGGCAGGGGGCCATGGCTACACCTTC; size: -; D: TRBD1; V: TRBV5-1; J: TRBJ1-2
CDR3: CASILSGANVLTF; DNA: TGTGCCAGCATCCTTTCTGGGGCCAACGTCCTGACTTTC; size: -; D: -; V: TRBV5-6; J: TRBJ2-6
CDR3: CASSRSRIGPYNEQFF; DNA: TGTGCCAGCTCTCGATCTAGGATAGGTCCCTACAATGAGCAGTTCTTC; size: -; D: -; V: TRBV18; J: TRBJ2-1
CDR3: CASSRTGGEEQFF; DNA: TGTGCCAGCAGCCGAACAGGGGGTGAGGAGCAGTTCTTC; size: -; D: TRBD1; V: TRBV7-3; J: TRBJ2-1
CDR3: CASSEDGTGGYNEQFF; DNA: TGTGCCAGCAGTGAAGATGGGACAGGGGGCTACAATGAGCAGTTCTTC; size: -; D: TRBD1; V: TRBV6-1; J: TRBJ2-1
CDR3: CASGSGRAENEQFF; DNA: TGTGCCAGCGGTAGCGGGAGGGCCGAGAATGAGCAGTTCTTC; size: -; D: TRBD2; V: TRBV7-2; J: TRBJ2-1
CDR3: CASSHPRLHEQYF; DNA: TGTGCCAGCAGTCACCCCCGACTTCACGAGCAGTACTTC; size: -; D: -; V: TRBV28; J: TRBJ2-7
CDR3: CAWTRDRGGDTQYF; DNA: TGTGCCTGGACCCGGGACAGGGGGGGGGATACGCAGTATTTT; size: once; D: TRBD1; V: TRBV30; J: TRBJ2-3
CDR3: CASSYSWTAYTYEQYF; DNA: TGTGCCAGCAGTTACTCGTGGACAGCCTACACCTACGAGCAGTACTTC; size: -; D: -; V: TRBV6-5; J: TRBJ2-7
CDR3: CASSLATSGGQETQYF; DNA: TGCGCCAGCAGCTTGGCCACTAGCGGGGGCCAAGAGACCCAGTACTTC; size: -; D: TRBD2; V: TRBV5-1; J: TRBJ2-5
CDR3: CASSPMRNTEAFF; DNA: TGTGCCAGCTCGCCGATGCGCAACACTGAAGCTTTCTTT; size: -; D: -; V: TRBV18; J: TRBJ1-1
CDR3: CASSLDRGTAFF; DNA: TGTGCCAGCAGCTTGGACAGGGGGACAGCTTTCTTT; size: -; D: TRBD1; V: TRBV7-2; J: TRBJ1-1
CDR3: CASTPGPTGSDGYTF; DNA: TGTGCCAGCACCCCGGGGCCGACAGGGAGTGATGGCTACACCTTC; size: -; D: TRBD1; V: TRBV5-4; J: TRBJ1-2
CDR3: CASRRLAGGYEQYF; DNA: TGTGCCAGCAGAAGACTAGCGGGAGGCTACGAGCAGTACTTC; size: -; D: TRBD2; V: TRBV6-5; J: TRBJ2-7
CDR3: CASHQLRRDSYEQYF; DNA: TGTGCCAGCCATCAGCTTCGGCGGGACTCCTACGAGCAGTACTTC; size: few; D: -; V: TRBV7-9; J: TRBJ2-7
CDR3: CASSPAGTRSDNEQFF; DNA: TGTGCCAGCTCACCCGCCGGGACTAGATCCGACAATGAGCAGTTCTTC; size: -; D: TRBD2; V: TRBV18; J: TRBJ2-1
CDR3: CSVEPQGSGYGYTF; DNA: TGCAGCGTTGAACCCCAGGGCAGTGGGTATGGCTACACCTTC; size: -; D: -; V: TRBV29-1; J: TRBJ1-2